The sequence of this T cell receptor (beta chain) was determined in a study of T cell changes during pregnancy in multiple sclerosis. TCRdb keeps only in-frame clones here, not all; method: immunoSEQ multiplex PCR. Here the sample spans some 70,000 clones, 75% to 90% being singletons. Germline loops: CDR1 MNHNS, CDR2 SASEGT. Trimming stripped 8 bases from V and 5 bases from J, with 12 bases between. This CDR3 is 12 amino acids long. V usage is TRBV6-1 and J usage is TRBJ1-2, with a possible D match to TRBD1 (5 bases). Sequences were derived from peripheral blood, sampled after pregnancy. The clonotype was recovered from a female donor in good health, enrolled as a control in a pregnancy study. This chain's CDR3 is CASSGGFYGYTF. The DNA of the CDR3 is TGTGCCAGCTCGGGGGGGTTTTATGGCTACACCTTC.